The TCR beta chain under discussion was sequenced for a study of cytomegalovirus exposure and HLA in healthy donors. Study conclusions and caveats: Excluded: some indistinguishable V segments such as TRBV6-2 and TRBV6-3. TCR beta sequences reportedly predicted most subjects' HLA-A and HLA-B alleles accurately. Most TCR sequences proved rare, with some public TCRs found in many donors.

Use of 60 Vbeta and 13 Jbeta primers characterized the PCR. Profiled with immunoSEQ multiplex PCR; TCRdb holds only in-frame clones, not every one. The profile shows 150,000 to 250,000 clones, approximately 85% of them singletons. CDR1 and CDR2 from the germline V gene are GTSNPN and SVGIG (reference sequence). The CDR3 runs to 15 residues. In the case of this clone: Its antigen is as yet unknown. At one end, the junction sequence differs from germline, possibly due to a read error. The same CDR3 arises from other DNA sequences in this sample as well.

Every donor was a healthy person donating bone marrow. This clonotype was sampled from a woman aged 45-60 years in good health and CMV-seronegative. Sequencing was performed on PBMCs. The rearrangement links TRBV30 to TRBJ2-5; a weak D match, TRBD2 (5 bases). The CDR3 coding sequence is TGTGCTTGGAGCACTAGGGAGCGAATCCAAGAGACCCAGTACTTC. As protein: CAWSTRERIQETQYF.